The clone carrying this T cell receptor (beta chain) was counted at least ten times. Its antigen remains unidentified. This CDR3 is built from 16 residues. V dropped 6 bases and J dropped 2 bases, with 20 bases sitting between them. The investigators amplified TCR beta CDR3 regions from RNA transcripts. When the TCR CDR3 underwent first-round RT-PCR, the HTBI primer set was used. TCRdb ran MiXCR on the multiplex PCR reads and lists one entry per CDR3 protein. The table lists 450,000 to 600,000 distinct CDR3 sequences, approximately 15% of them singletons. The hyperthyroidism was newly diagnosed and had lasted under 2 months; the patients were aged 18 to 65. This sample was taken from a study of T cells in Graves' hyperthyroidism and ophthalmopathy. About the study: Prior to any treatment, at the point of initial diagnosis, peripheral blood was collected. Study-level points and caveats: The authors' 13 V-J model separated ophthalmopathy from stable hyperthyroidism.

The V gene is TRBV12-3 or TRBV12-4, the J gene TRBJ2-7, with D possibly matching TRBD2 (5 bases). The sequenced sample consisted of blood. This receptor was obtained from a woman aged 40 to 50 with Graves' hyperthyroidism. Written as DNA, the CDR3 is TGTGCCAGCAGCCTTTATTTGGGAGTCACGGCCTACGAGCAGTACTTC. It is translated as CASSLYLGVTAYEQYF.